This T cell receptor (beta chain) was found in a study of T-cell memory formation after mild COVID-19. Study-wide results and limits: There was a balanced CD4/CD8 profile in clones contracting day 15 to 85, and later expanders leaned CD4+.

With respect to this clonotype: Its specificity is unknown.

From the 5' RACE reads, TCRdb called clonotypes with MiXCR, one entry per CDR3 protein. The data contain fewer than 140,000 distinct CDR3 sequences, around 12% of them singletons. The sample was PBMCs or a T cell subset sorted from them (not recorded which). The clonotype comes from an adult woman who had mild COVID-19 (a few samples of this study predate the infection). Cell type and time point are not known.

In nucleotides, the CDR3 is TGCAGTGCTAGAACTCGAGCGGGGGTTTATATGTACAATGAGCAGTTCTTC. Its protein product is CSARTRAGVYMYNEQFF. This sequence joins TRBV20-1 and TRBJ2-1, with 8 bases identical to TRBD2. CDR1 is DFQATT, CDR2 SNEGSKA, per germline (reference sequence). This CDR3 spans 17 amino acids. Trimming at V came to 2 bases and at J to 4 bases, leaving 13 bases not matched to a gene.